This TCR beta chain was retrieved from a study of blood T cell repertoires in COVID-19. For the study at large: Sample material is recorded as cDNA or gDNA derived from T cells, B-cell-depleted T cells, or PBMCs.

In terms of age and location, participants ranged from roughly 18 to 90 years and lived in about two dozen US areas. In Cohort 3, a recovered donor had either two negative PCRs, clearance, or symptom resolution. Methods used by the authors: Estimates of nucleated cell counts were drawn from the amplification of reference gene primers. The method was immunoSEQ multiplex PCR; TCRdb's version includes in-frame clones alone and lacks a portion of them. V and J calls and clone size follow that table, whereas D and trimming were derived from the DNA. The sample lists 310,000 or so clones; over 75% were seen once. The V gene lost 3 bases and the J gene lost 8 bases, with 13 bases spanning the gap. CDR1 is KGHDR, CDR2 SFDVKD, per germline. The CDR3 consists of 15 residues.

This receptor was obtained from a woman in her late teens or twenties who had recovered from COVID-19. The gene calls are TRBV24-1 and TRBJ1-6; unclear D gene. The sample consisted of PBMCs or T cells enriched from blood (not recorded which). The CDR3 DNA follows: TGTGCCACCAGTGATGGGCCCCTTGCCTATTCACCCCTCCACTTT. This translates into CATSDGPLAYSPLHF.